The 28 T cell receptor beta chains given below trace back to one sample, sequenced in a study of shared clonotypes between healthy human individuals. As defined, naive CD8 cells were CD45RO-negative and positively selected for CCR7, with terminally differentiated effector memory CD45RA+ cells excluded. The method was immunoSEQ multiplex PCR; TCRdb's version includes in-frame clones alone and lacks a portion of them. The repertoire includes some 2 million clones, around 96% of them detected once, and 1% to 1.5% sits in the top ten. Sequencing input: naive CD8+ T cells sorted from blood. The source is a man aged 18 to 30 in good health.

This clone was picked up one time. Other DNA sequences in the sample encode the same CDR3. V and J are TRBV13 and TRBJ2-7; D unresolved. Germline V CDR1 and CDR2: PRHDT, FYEKMQ (reference sequence). V lost 0 bases and J lost 3, with 6 bases in between. This CDR3 contains 13 residues. CDR3 region: CASSLGVLYEQYF. The CDR3 DNA is TGTGCCAGCAGCTTAGGCGTGCTCTACGAGCAGTACTTC.

The V and J genes are TRBV7-9 and TRBJ2-7; possibly TRBD2 for D (6 bases). Germline V gene sequence: CDR1 SEHNR, CDR2 FQNEAQ (reference sequence). The V end was cut by 4 bases, the J end by 6 bases, with 7 bases between. The CDR3 is made up of 11 amino acids. This CDR3 reads CASSWDSEQYF. DNA for the CDR3: TGTGCCAGCAGCTGGGACTCCGAGCAGTACTTC.

This rearrangement joins TRBV5-6 to TRBJ2-1, with 10 bases identical to TRBD2. Looked up from germline, CDR1 is SGHDT and CDR2 is YYEEEE. Trimming took 0 bases from V and 10 from J; bases not matched to a gene: 7. This CDR3 has 15 amino acids. CDR3 nucleotides: TGTGCCAGCAGCTTGGTTCTAGCGGGAGCATGGGAGCAGTTCTTC. This sequence encodes CASSLVLAGAWEQFF.

The chain has TRBV19 and TRBJ1-1, with TRBD1 matching 8 bases. The V gene's germline CDR1 is LNHDA and CDR2 SQIVND (reference sequence). Trimming took 6 bases from V and 0 from J; bases not matched to a gene: 12. The CDR3 sequence is 17 residues long. For the CDR3, the DNA is TGTGCCAGTAGGGACAGGGAAACCCCCTATATGAACACTGAAGCTTTCTTT. Protein sequence: CASRDRETPYMNTEAFF.

The rearrangement joins TRBV4-1 to TRBJ2-7; 8 bases fit TRBD1. Germline loops: CDR1 MGHRA, CDR2 YSYEKL. V trimming: 1 base; J trimming: 1 base; junction bases outside the gene matches: 12. The CDR3 is 18 amino acids. This CDR3 is CASSQVVGGGQDSYEQYF. The CDR3 DNA reads TGCGCCAGCAGCCAAGTCGTAGGTGGGGGACAGGATTCCTACGAGCAGTACTTC.

The chain has TRBV29-1 and TRBJ2-1; D uncertain. V lost 2 bases and J 3 bases, leaving 11 bases between the germline ends. The CDR3 spans 14 residues. Germline CDR1 and CDR2: SQVTM and ANQGSEA. The CDR3 reads CSVESTLLYNEQFF. In DNA, the CDR3 is TGCAGCGTTGAAAGTACTTTACTCTACAATGAGCAGTTCTTC.

Of note for this clone: The sample contains more than one DNA sequence encoding this CDR3. The chain combines TRBV7-9 with TRBJ2-2, with D tentatively TRBD1 or TRBD2 (6 bases each). V lost 5 bases and J 4 bases, leaving 11 bases between the germline ends. The germline V gene encodes CDR1 SEHNR and CDR2 FQNEAQ (reference sequence). CDR3 size: 14 residues. The CDR3 reads CASSQGGSTGELFF. As DNA, the CDR3 is TGTGCCAGCAGCCAAGGGGGGAGCACCGGGGAGCTGTTTTTT.

The V and J genes are TRBV6-6 and TRBJ1-2, with 8 bases aligning to TRBD1. CDR1 is MNHNY and CDR2 is SVGAGI in the germline V gene (reference sequence). This CDR3 has 14 amino acids. The J segment lost 3 bases and the V segment lost 4 bases, leaving 4 bases of the junction unmatched. The CDR3 DNA follows: TGTGCCAGCAGTTGGGACAGGTACGACTATGGCTACACCTTC. Translation gives CASSWDRYDYGYTF.

The V and J genes are TRBV5-1 and TRBJ2-3; TRBD1 matches 10 bases. V dropped 3 bases and J dropped 2; count of bases not matched to a gene: 6. Germline CDR1 SGHRS, CDR2 YFSETQ. The CDR3 extends over 16 amino acids. Here the CDR3 reads CASSSGTGVFTDTQYF. CDR3 nucleotide sequence: TGCGCCAGCAGCTCCGGGACAGGGGTGTTCACAGATACGCAGTATTTT.

This chain links TRBV7-6 with TRBJ2-1, with 12 bases matching TRBD2. The CDR3 runs to 15 residues. CDR1 SGHVS and CDR2 FNYEAQ come from the germline V gene. Trimming took 5 bases from V and 5 from J; bases not matched to a gene: 4. CDR3 sequence (DNA): TGTGCCAGCAGCGAACTAGCGGGAGGCCACAATGAGCAGTTCTTC. This gives the protein CASSELAGGHNEQFF.

The rearrangement joins TRBV4-1 to TRBJ2-3; D remains unclear. CDR1 is MGHRA, CDR2 YSYEKL, per germline. This CDR3 has 15 amino acids. Trimming cost V 6 bases and J 2 bases, with 15 bases left between them. The CDR3 nucleotides are TGCGCCAGCAGAGCCGTTGGAGAGCTCACAGATACGCAGTATTTT. This encodes CASRAVGELTDTQYF.

The chain recombines TRBV11-2 with TRBJ2-5, with D maybe TRBD2 (6 bases). The germline gives CDR1 SGHAT, CDR2 FQNNGV. V shed 3 bases and J shed 3 bases, with 14 bases lying between them. The CDR3 spans 15 residues. The DNA for the CDR3 is TGTGCCAGCAGCTTTCGGGCTAGCGTTAAAGAGACCCAGTACTTC. It is translated as CASSFRASVKETQYF.

The chain carries TRBV4-1 and TRBJ2-3; D ambiguous. This CDR3 spans 13 amino acids. In germline, CDR1 is MGHRA, CDR2 YSYEKL. The germline V and J ends were trimmed by 2 bases and 4 bases, with 7 bases remaining between them. Here the CDR3 DNA reads TGCGCCAGCAGCCAAAGGGTGTCAGATACGCAGTATTTT. It yields the protein CASSQRVSDTQYF.

V usage is TRBV6-1 and J usage is TRBJ2-7; tentatively, D is TRBD2 (6 bases). CDR1 is MNHNS, CDR2 SASEGT, per germline. The ends were cut back, 7 bases at V and 2 bases at J, with 15 bases in the middle. CDR3 size: 14 residues. Written as DNA, the CDR3 is TGTGCCAGCACCTATTCGCGGGGAACCTACGAGCAGTACTTC. Translated: CASTYSRGTYEQYF.

The chain uses TRBV7-9 and TRBJ2-3; 8 positions agree with TRBD2. The length of the CDR3 is 17 residues. In germline, CDR1 is SEHNR, CDR2 FQNEAQ (reference sequence). V trimming: 4 bases; J trimming: 2 bases; junction bases outside the gene matches: 11. The DNA of the CDR3 is TGTGCCAGCAGCTCCTCAGGGGTAGCGGGGTACACAGATACGCAGTATTTT. Protein sequence: CASSSSGVAGYTDTQYF. Full variable domain (missing parts from reference TRBV7-9 and TRBJ2-3): DTGVSQNPRHKITKRGQNVTFRCDPISEHNRLYWYRQTLGQGPEFLTYFQNEAQLEKSRLLSDRFSAERPKGSFSTLEIQRTEQGDSAMYLCASSSSGVAGYTDTQYFGPGTRLTVL.

The CDR3 protein is CASSLGAYNEQFF. CDR3 coding DNA: TGTGCCAGTAGTCTTGGGGCTTACAATGAGCAGTTCTTC. This rearrangement joins TRBV19 to TRBJ2-1, with a weak D call TRBD1 (5 bases). The germline V gene has CDR1 LNHDA and CDR2 SQIVND (reference sequence). V was pared by 5 bases and J by 4 bases, with 9 bases between. The CDR3 has 13 residues.

The genes are TRBV10-2 and TRBJ1-4; possibly TRBD1 for D (6 bases). Germline CDR1 WSHSY, CDR2 SAAADI. This CDR3 contains 16 residues. V lost 4 bases, J lost 2 bases, and 14 bases lay in between. The CDR3 nucleotides are TGCGCCAGCAGTGCGGAACAGGGAGCCACTAATGAAAAACTGTTTTTT. Protein product: CASSAEQGATNEKLFF.

The chain recombines TRBV7-9 with TRBJ2-5; D unclear. V gave up 5 bases and J gave up 3 bases, with 19 bases separating them. The CDR3 extends over 16 amino acids. Germline CDR1 SEHNR, CDR2 FQNEAQ (reference sequence). CDR3: CASSQVSGSEKETQYF. DNA for the CDR3: TGTGCCAGCAGCCAAGTTAGTGGCAGTGAAAAAGAGACCCAGTACTTC.

V is TRBV4-3 and J is TRBJ2-2; the match to TRBD1 covers 7 bases. Germline V gives CDR1 LGHNA, CDR2 YSLEER. CDR3 length: 18 residues. J lost 1 base, V lost 1 base, and 9 bases had no gene match. In DNA form, the CDR3 reads TGCGCCAGCAGCCAAGGAACAGGGGTCCGAGTGAACACCGGGGAGCTGTTTTTT. It encodes CASSQGTGVRVNTGELFF.

This CDR3 is CASGPRDYEQYF. CDR3 nucleotides: TGTGCCAGCGGTCCCAGGGACTACGAGCAGTACTTC. The chain links TRBV6-5 to TRBJ2-7; tentative D call: TRBD1 (5 bases). The V end lost 8 bases, the J end lost 3 bases, and 11 bases lay between the germline ends. The CDR3 loop spans 12 amino acids. Germline CDR1 MNHEY, CDR2 SVGAGI.

The gene calls are TRBV27 and TRBJ2-5; D gene ambiguous. The CDR3 has 15 amino acids. V shed 5 bases and J shed 1 base, with 14 bases lying between them. Germline V lookup: CDR1 MNHEY, CDR2 SMNVEV (reference sequence). The CDR3 region is CASSPRAAAQETQYF. CDR3 in DNA: TGTGCCAGCAGTCCCCGGGCCGCCGCCCAAGAGACCCAGTACTTC.

In the case of this clone: Other DNA sequences from this sample encode an identical CDR3 as well. The chain carries TRBV4-3 and TRBJ2-7, with D possibly matching TRBD1 (6 bases). Trimming removed 1 base from V and 1 base from J, with 8 bases in between. Germline CDR1 reads LGHNA; CDR2 reads YSLEER. The CDR3 has 14 residues. The CDR3 loop reads CASSQGQGSYEQYF. In nucleotides, the CDR3 is TGCGCCAGCAGCCAAGGGCAGGGGTCCTACGAGCAGTACTTC.

This chain links TRBV25-1 with TRBJ1-1; 8 bases are a match to TRBD1. Per germline, CDR1 MGHDK and CDR2 SYGVNS. CDR3 length equals 14 residues. J gave up 4 bases and V 6 bases, and 7 bases lay outside the gene matches. DNA for the CDR3: TGTGCCAGCAGATTAACAGGGGGAATCACTGAAGCTTTCTTT. Encoded protein: CASRLTGGITEAFF.

J is TRBJ2-5 and V is TRBV30; D unclear. CDR3 length equals 12 residues. Germline-derived CDR1 and CDR2 are GTSNPN and SVGIG (reference sequence). Between the trimmed V and J ends, which lost 2 bases and 4 bases, there was a span of 8 bases. DNA for the CDR3: TGTGCCTGGAGTAGAGATAGAGAGACCCAGTACTTC. Translated, it gives CAWSRDRETQYF.

In regard to this clone: The identical CDR3 is also encoded by other nucleotide sequences in the sample. The chain links TRBV7-2 to TRBJ1-5; the D is unclear. The CDR3 length is 13 residues. With 1 base removed from V and 4 bases from J, the gap between germline ends came to 5 bases. Per germline, CDR1 SGHTA and CDR2 FQGNSA. CDR3 coding DNA: TGTGCCAGCAGCTTAGACGGGAATCAGCCCCAGCATTTT. Protein sequence: CASSLDGNQPQHF.

This chain uses TRBV19 with TRBJ1-2; the match to TRBD1 covers 9 bases. CDR1 LNHDA and CDR2 SQIVND come from the germline V gene (reference sequence). CDR3 length: 15 amino acids. V was clipped by 4 bases and J by 8 bases; unmatched bases: 11. The CDR3 is CASSTRDREKEGYTF. CDR3 DNA sequence: TGTGCCAGTAGTACGAGGGACAGGGAGAAGGAGGGCTACACCTTC.

The chain links TRBV6-1 to TRBJ2-1; 9 positions agree with TRBD2. V was clipped by 9 bases and J by 6 bases; unmatched bases: 6. The CDR3 length is 13 residues. The germline CDR1 and CDR2 sequences are MNHNS and SASEGT. The CDR3 here is CARSSGVGNEQFF. The CDR3 nucleotides read TGTGCCAGATCTAGCGGGGTAGGCAATGAGCAGTTCTTC.

The V gene is TRBV6-5, the J gene TRBJ1-2; the D is unclear. Looked up from germline, CDR1 is MNHEY and CDR2 is SVGAGI. The CDR3 runs 14 residues. Trimming left V 0 bases short and J 4 bases short, with 9 bases between. CDR3: CASSYSEARYGYTF. CDR3 nucleotide sequence: TGTGCCAGCAGTTACTCGGAGGCCCGCTATGGCTACACCTTC.